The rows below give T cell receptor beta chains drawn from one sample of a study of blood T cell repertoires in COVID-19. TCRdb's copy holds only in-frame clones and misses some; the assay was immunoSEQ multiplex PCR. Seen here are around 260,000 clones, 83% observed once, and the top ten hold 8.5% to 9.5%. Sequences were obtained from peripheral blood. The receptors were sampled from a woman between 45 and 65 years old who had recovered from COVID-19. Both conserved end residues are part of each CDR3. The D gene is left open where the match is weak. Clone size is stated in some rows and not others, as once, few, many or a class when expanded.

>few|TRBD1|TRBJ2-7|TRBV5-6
TGTGCCAGCAGCTGGGGACAGACCTTATCCTACGAGCAGTACTTC
CASSWGQTLSYEQYF
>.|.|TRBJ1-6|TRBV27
TGTGCCAGCAGTTCCGACAGATCTTATAATTCACCCCTCCACTTT
CASSSDRSYNSPLHF
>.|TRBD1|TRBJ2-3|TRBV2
TGTGCCAGCAGTGAAGCCGGGACAGACCAGTATTTT
CASSEAGTDQYF
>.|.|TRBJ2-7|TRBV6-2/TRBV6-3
TGTGCCAGCAGTTTGACAGCAGCGATGACCTACGAGCAGTACTTC
CASSLTAAMTYEQYF
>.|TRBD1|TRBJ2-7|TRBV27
TGTGCCAGCAGTACCGGGACAGGGGGCTACGAGCAGTACTTC
CASSTGTGGYEQYF
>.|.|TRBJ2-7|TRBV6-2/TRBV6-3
TGTGCCAGCAGTTACCTCGGGACTTCCTACGAGCAGTACTTC
CASSYLGTSYEQYF
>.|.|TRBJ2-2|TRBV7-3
TGTGCCAGCAGCTGGTTGGCGCGGGCCAACACCGGGGAGCTGTTTTTT
CASSWLARANTGELFF
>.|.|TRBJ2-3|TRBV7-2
TGTGCCAGCAGCCCCTGGCCTCCCGGGTCAGATACGCAGTATTTT
CASSPWPPGSDTQYF
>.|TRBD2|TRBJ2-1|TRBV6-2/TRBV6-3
TGTGCCAGCAGTTTTGGACTAGCGGGGGGGTTGAATGAGCAGTTCTTC
CASSFGLAGGLNEQFF
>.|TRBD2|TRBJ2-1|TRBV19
TGTGCCAGTAGTGTACGACTAGCGCAATCTGAGCAGTTCTTC
CASSVRLAQSEQFF
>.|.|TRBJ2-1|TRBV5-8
TGTGCCAGCCCCTCCCCAATTGGCGGGGAGGTCTACAATGAGCAGTTCTTC
CASPSPIGGEVYNEQFF
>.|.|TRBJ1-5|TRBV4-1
TGCGCCAGCAGCCAAGATTCGAGTTTAGGAGGGTTCGGGGGCAATCAGCCCCAGCATTTT
CASSQDSSLGGFGGNQPQHF
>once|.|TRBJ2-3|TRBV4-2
TGTGCCAGCACCCCGAGCCGCGGGATAGATACGCAGTATTTT
CASTPSRGIDTQYF
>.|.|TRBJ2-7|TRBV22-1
TGTCCTGGGAGCGCGCCGACTAGCGGGAGCTCCCCGAGGGGGGAGCAGTACTTC
CPGSAPTSGSSPRGEQYF
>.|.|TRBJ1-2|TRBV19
TGTGCCAGTATCGGGTCCGTAATTCTCAACTATGGCTACACCTTC
CASIGSVILNYGYTF
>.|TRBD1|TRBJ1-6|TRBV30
TGTGCCTGGAGTAAAGGGGGCGGGGCATCACCCCTCCACTTT
CAWSKGGGASPLHF
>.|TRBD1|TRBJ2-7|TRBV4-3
TGCGCCAGCAGCCAAGAAGGGACAGGGTTTTACGAGCAGTACTTC
CASSQEGTGFYEQYF
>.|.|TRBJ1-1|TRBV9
TGTGCCAGTGGTGGGGAAGGGGCCACTGAAGCTTTCTTT
CASGGEGATEAFF
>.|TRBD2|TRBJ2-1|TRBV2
TGTGCCAGCCTTGATGGACTAGCGGGACCTCTTTGGGGCTACAATGAGCAGTTCTTC
CASLDGLAGPLWGYNEQFF
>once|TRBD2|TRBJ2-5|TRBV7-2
TGTGCCAGCAGCTTAGTTGCGGGGGGGGAGACCCAGTACTTC
CASSLVAGGETQYF
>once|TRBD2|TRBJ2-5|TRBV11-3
TGTGCCAGCAGCCTAGGGGGACGACTAGCGGGGGAGGAGACCCAGTACTTC
CASSLGGRLAGEETQYF
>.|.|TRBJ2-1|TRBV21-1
TGTGCCAGCAGCGACCCTACCGGGACTAGTGGGGGCGGAGACAATGAGCAGTTCTTC
CASSDPTGTSGGGDNEQFF
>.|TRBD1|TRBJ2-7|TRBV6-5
TGTGCCAGCAGGGCCGGGACAGGGAGCGAGCAGTACTTC
CASRAGTGSEQYF
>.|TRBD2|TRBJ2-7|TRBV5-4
TGTGCCAGCAGCTTCCCAGGTAGCGGGTCAGTTGAGCAGTACTTC
CASSFPGSGSVEQYF
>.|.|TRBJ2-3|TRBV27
TGTGCCAGCAGTTTAGGGGGGACAGATACGCAGTATTTT
CASSLGGTDTQYF
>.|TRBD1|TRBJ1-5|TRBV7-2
TGTGCCAGCAGCTTAGCCCAGGGGGGAGTCAATCAGCCCCAGCATTTT
CASSLAQGGVNQPQHF
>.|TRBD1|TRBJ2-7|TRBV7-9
TGTGCCAGCAGCTTAGCTTTCGGACAGGGTTCCTACGAGCAGTACTTC
CASSLAFGQGSYEQYF
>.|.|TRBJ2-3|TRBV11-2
TGTGCCAGCAGCACCACAGGGTTAAGCACAGATACGCAGTATTTT
CASSTTGLSTDTQYF
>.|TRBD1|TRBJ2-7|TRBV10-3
TGTGCCATCAGTGGGACCCGGGACAGATACGAGCAGTACTTC
CAISGTRDRYEQYF
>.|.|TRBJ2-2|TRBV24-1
TGTGCCACCAGTGAACCTACTAGCTCCGGGGAGCTGTTTTTT
CATSEPTSSGELFF
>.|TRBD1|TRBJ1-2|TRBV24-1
TGTGCCACCAGTGATTTTGTCCCCGGGACAGCAACCTATGGCTACACCTTC
CATSDFVPGTATYGYTF
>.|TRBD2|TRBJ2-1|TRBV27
TGTGCCAGCAGTTTAAGCCTAGCGGGAGGGTTTGAGCAGTTCTTC
CASSLSLAGGFEQFF
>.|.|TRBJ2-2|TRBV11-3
TGTGCCAGCAGCTTCCAAGGGGCCGGGGAGCTGTTTTTT
CASSFQGAGELFF
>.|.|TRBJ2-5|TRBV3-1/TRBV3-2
TGTGCCAGCAGCCAATCGAGCCCGTGGGATCGGGGGGCCAAAGAGACCCAGTACTTC
CASSQSSPWDRGAKETQYF
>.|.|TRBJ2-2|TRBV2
TGTGCCAGCAGTGAAGCGCCTCGTATTCAGGGCACCGGGGAGCTGTTTTTT
CASSEAPRIQGTGELFF
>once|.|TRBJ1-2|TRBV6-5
TGTGCCAGCAGTCCGGGAAACTATGGCTACACCTTC
CASSPGNYGYTF
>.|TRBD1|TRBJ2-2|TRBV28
TGTGCCAGCAGTCTTACAGGGGGCGGTAACACCGGGGAGCTGTTTTTT
CASSLTGGGNTGELFF
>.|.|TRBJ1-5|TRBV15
TGTGCCACCAGCAGCCGGTCCTTTTTCAATCAGCCCCAGCATTTT
CATSSRSFFNQPQHF
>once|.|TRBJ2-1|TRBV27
TGTGCCAGCAGTTTACGGGGGACCCCCTACAATGAGCAGTTCTTC
CASSLRGTPYNEQFF
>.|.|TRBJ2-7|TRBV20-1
TGCAGTGCTAAAGGACTCTACGAGCAGTACTTC
CSAKGLYEQYF
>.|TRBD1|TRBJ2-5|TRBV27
TGTGCCAGCAGTCCGAGGACAGGGGTCCAAGAGACCCAGTACTTC
CASSPRTGVQETQYF
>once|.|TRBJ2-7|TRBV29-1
TGCAGCGTTGAAACTACGGCAGACTACGAGCAGTACTTC
CSVETTADYEQYF
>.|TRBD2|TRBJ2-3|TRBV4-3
TGCGCCAGCAGCCAAGATCCCGCGGGGGGGCGAGATACGCAGTATTTT
CASSQDPAGGRDTQYF
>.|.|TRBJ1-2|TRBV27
TGTGCCAGCAGGGGGAGGCCCGACTATGGCTACACCTTC
CASRGRPDYGYTF
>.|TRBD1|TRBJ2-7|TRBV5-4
TGTGCCAGCAGCTCCCGGGACAGGGGGCCGGTTTCCTCCTACGAGCAGTACTTC
CASSSRDRGPVSSYEQYF
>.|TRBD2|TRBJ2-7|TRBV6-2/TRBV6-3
TGTGCCAGCAGTCTTGGGACGGGGGGCTACGAGCAGTACTTC
CASSLGTGGYEQYF
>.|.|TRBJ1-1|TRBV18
TGTGCCAGCTCACCACCGGAGGGGAGGAACACTGAAGCTTTCTTT
CASSPPEGRNTEAFF
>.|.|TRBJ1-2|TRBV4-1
TGCGCCAGCAGCCAAAAACAGAGTTCCATGGATGGCTACACCTTC
CASSQKQSSMDGYTF
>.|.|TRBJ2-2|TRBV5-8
TGTGCCAGCAGCCCAAACAGGGACACCGGGGAGCTGTTTTTT
CASSPNRDTGELFF
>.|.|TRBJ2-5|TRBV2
TGTGCCAGCAGTGCCCTTATTCTCGGGAAAGAGACCCAGTACTTC
CASSALILGKETQYF
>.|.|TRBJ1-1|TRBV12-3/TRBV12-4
TGTGCCAGCAGTTTCTCTTCCGACACTGAAGCTTTCTTT
CASSFSSDTEAFF
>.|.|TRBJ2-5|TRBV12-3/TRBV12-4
TGTGCCAGCAGTCGAGAGACCCAGTACTTC
CASSRETQYF
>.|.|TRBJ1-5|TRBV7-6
TGTGCCAGCAGCTTATTTGCAGGGACAAATCAGCCCCAGCATTTT
CASSLFAGTNQPQHF
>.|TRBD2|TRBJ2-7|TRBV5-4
TGTGCCAGCAGCCGCACTAGCGGGAGATCCTACGAGCAGTACTTC
CASSRTSGRSYEQYF
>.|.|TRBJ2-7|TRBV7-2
TGTGCCAGCAGCTTAGCGGCAGGGGTCGGCTCCTACGAGCAGTACTTC
CASSLAAGVGSYEQYF
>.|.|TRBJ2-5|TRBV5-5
TGTGCCAGCAGCTTGGGGGCACAAGAGACCCAGTACTTC
CASSLGAQETQYF
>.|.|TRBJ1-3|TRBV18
TGTGCCAGCTCACCATCAATTTTTGAGTTCTCTGGAAACACCATATATTTT
CASSPSIFEFSGNTIYF
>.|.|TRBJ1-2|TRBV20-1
TGCAGTGCTGTTAAGGGGTATGGCTACACCTTC
CSAVKGYGYTF
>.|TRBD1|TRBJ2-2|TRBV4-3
TGCGCCAGCAGCCAAGACTGGGACAGGGGAAGCACCGGGGAGCTGTTTTTT
CASSQDWDRGSTGELFF
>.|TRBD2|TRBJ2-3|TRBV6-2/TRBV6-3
TGTGCCAGCAGTTATCCGGCCACCCGGGAGCGGGGGACAGATACGCAGTATTTT
CASSYPATRERGTDTQYF